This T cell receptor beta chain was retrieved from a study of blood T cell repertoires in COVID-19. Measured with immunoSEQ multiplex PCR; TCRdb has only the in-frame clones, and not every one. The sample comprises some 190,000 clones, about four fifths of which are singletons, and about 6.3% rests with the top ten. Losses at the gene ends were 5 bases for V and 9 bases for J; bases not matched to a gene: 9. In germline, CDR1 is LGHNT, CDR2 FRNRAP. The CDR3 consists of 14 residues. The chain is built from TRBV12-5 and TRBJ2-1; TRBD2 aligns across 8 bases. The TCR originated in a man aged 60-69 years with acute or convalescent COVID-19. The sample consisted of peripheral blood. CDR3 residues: CASGGGLVNGEQFF. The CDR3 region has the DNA TGTGCTAGTGGTGGGGGACTAGTGAATGGTGAGCAGTTCTTC.